The 18 T cell receptor beta chains reported below all come from one sample, sequenced in a study of PD-L1 blockade in urothelial cancer. TCRdb's copy holds only in-frame clones and misses some; the assay was immunoSEQ multiplex PCR. Of tens of thousands of clones in the sample, 81% were seen once. Source: PBMCs, taken around atezolizumab (anti-PD-L1) treatment. The source of these receptors is a man between 65 and 85 years old with urothelial cancer.

The chain's CDR3 is CASSPGGRDRQETQYF. CDR3 sequence (DNA): TGCGCCAGCAGTCCGGGGGGCCGGGACCGACAAGAGACCCAGTACTTC. This chain uses TRBV5-1 with TRBJ2-5; D is possibly TRBD2 (7 bases). V lost 5 bases, J lost 2 bases, and 19 bases lay in between. CDR1 and CDR2 (germline): SGHRS, YFSETQ. The CDR3 contains 16 residues.

The genes are TRBV19 and TRBJ1-5; 10 nucleotides match TRBD1. Germline V gene lookup returns CDR1 LNHDA and CDR2 SQIVND (reference sequence). This CDR3 has 16 residues. Trimming at V came to 6 bases and at J to 5 bases, leaving 10 bases not matched to a gene. The chain's CDR3 is CASSPVGQGRYQPQHF. Written as DNA, the CDR3 is TGTGCCAGTAGCCCTGTGGGACAGGGGCGTTATCAGCCCCAGCATTTT.

CDR3 loop: CASSQEGVTSGGSYGYTF. For the CDR3, the DNA is TGCGCCAGCAGCCAAGAAGGTGTCACCTCAGGGGGTAGCTATGGCTACACCTTC. This sequence joins TRBV4-3 and TRBJ1-2; 7 bases align to TRBD1. V lost 0 bases to trimming and J lost 4 bases; unmatched junction nucleotides: 14. From germline, CDR1 is LGHNA and CDR2 YSLEER. This CDR3 is built from 18 residues.

The rearrangement joins TRBV6-5 to TRBJ1-4; D gene unclear. Trimming stripped 7 bases from V and 0 bases from J, with 6 bases between. The CDR3 is 13 residues long. Germline CDR1 MNHEY, CDR2 SVGAGI. As DNA, the CDR3 is TGTGCCAGCATGGGCGCAACTAATGAAAAACTGTTTTTT. Protein sequence: CASMGATNEKLFF.

This chain joins TRBV4-2 and TRBJ1-5; no clear D. Germline V gives CDR1 LGHNA, CDR2 YNFKEQ. V was shortened by 0 bases and J by 0 bases, with 9 bases between the two germline ends. The CDR3 is 16 residues long. The CDR3 sequence: CASSQDSHNSNQPQHF. The CDR3, as DNA: TGTGCCAGCAGCCAAGATTCCCACAATAGCAATCAGCCCCAGCATTTT.

The chain employs TRBV30 and TRBJ1-2; a weak D match, TRBD1 (5 bases). CDR1 and CDR2 (germline): GTSNPN, SVGIG (reference sequence). The CDR3 is 15 amino acids. With 0 bases removed from V and 0 bases from J, the gap between germline ends came to 11 bases. The CDR3 DNA reads as TGTGCCTGGAGTGTGAAAGGGGAAGCTAACTATGGCTACACCTTC. Its protein is CAWSVKGEANYGYTF.

The chain combines TRBV19 with TRBJ2-7, with a weak D call TRBD1 (6 bases). The CDR3 has 15 residues. Between the trimmed V and J ends, which lost 3 bases and 4 bases, there was a span of 16 bases. Looked up from germline, CDR1 is LNHDA and CDR2 is SQIVND (reference sequence). CDR3 in amino acids: CASSIGTGPSYEQYF. CDR3 bases: TGTGCCAGTAGTATCGGAACAGGGCCTTCTTACGAGCAGTACTTC.

The V and J genes are TRBV29-1 and TRBJ1-1; D uncertain. This CDR3 comprises 12 residues. Germline CDR1 is SQVTM and CDR2 is ANQGSEA. Trimming left V 2 bases short and J 3 bases short, with 7 bases between. The CDR3 region has the DNA TGCAGCGTTGAAAACAAGTACACTGAAGCTTTCTTT. Protein sequence: CSVENKYTEAFF.

The gene calls are TRBV2 and TRBJ2-7, with D tentatively TRBD1 (5 bases). V lost 9 bases, J lost 5 bases, and 14 bases lay in between. CDR3 length: 12 residues. From germline, CDR1 is SNHLY and CDR2 FYNNEI. CDR3 protein: CARARARDEQYF. The CDR3 nucleotides read TGTGCCAGGGCCAGGGCCAGGGACGAGCAGTACTTC.

The chain couples TRBV7-2 to TRBJ1-1, with a possible D match to TRBD1 (6 bases). Germline V gives CDR1 SGHTA, CDR2 FQGNSA. There are 15 residues in the CDR3. With 5 bases removed from V and 0 bases from J, the gap between germline ends came to 13 bases. The CDR3 region has the DNA TGTGCCAGCAGCCTAGGACAGACCATGAACACTGAAGCTTTCTTT. Protein: CASSLGQTMNTEAFF.

CDR3 loop: CASRNRGPYEQYF. The DNA of the CDR3 is TGTGCCAGCAGAAACAGGGGCCCCTACGAGCAGTACTTC. The chain uses TRBV6-5 and TRBJ2-7; TRBD1 agrees at 7 bases. This CDR3 comprises 13 residues. V lost 6 bases to trimming and J lost 2 bases; unmatched junction nucleotides: 4. Germline assignment: CDR1 MNHEY and CDR2 SVGAGI.

This clone was picked up a small number of times. The chain uses TRBV10-3 and TRBJ1-2; D remains ambiguous. The CDR3 extends over 12 amino acids. The germline V gene has CDR1 ENHRY and CDR2 SYGVKD. V lost 1 base, J lost 6 bases, and 6 bases lay in between. The CDR3 DNA follows: TGTGCCATCAGTGAGTACAATGATGGCTACACCTTC. Residues: CAISEYNDGYTF.

This clone was seen just once. The chain employs TRBV15 and TRBJ1-5; possibly TRBD1 for D (6 bases). CDR3 length: 15 amino acids. Germline CDR1 and CDR2: LNHNV and YYDKDF (reference sequence). V lost 3 bases, J lost 7 bases, and 16 bases lay in between. The CDR3 DNA reads as TGTGCCACCAGCAGGGCGAGAGGGGGTCGGCAGCCCCAGCATTTT. Encoded protein: CATSRARGGRQPQHF.

The genes are TRBV18 and TRBJ2-5; maybe TRBD2 (6 bases). The ends were cut back, 3 bases at V and 4 bases at J, with 9 bases in the middle. The CDR3 spans 13 residues. The germline V gene has CDR1 KGHSH and CDR2 LQKENI. CDR3 loop: CASSPGGGETQYF. In DNA, the CDR3 is TGTGCCAGCTCACCGGGGGGAGGAGAGACCCAGTACTTC.

The chain uses TRBV5-6 and TRBJ2-7; maybe TRBD2 (6 bases). In germline, CDR1 is SGHDT, CDR2 YYEEEE. The CDR3 runs to 14 residues. V was clipped by 2 bases and J by 6 bases, with 15 bases between them. In DNA, the CDR3 is TGTGCCAGCAGCTTTCCCTTTGGGGGGAGCGAGCAGTACTTC. This encodes CASSFPFGGSEQYF.

The genes are TRBV7-3 and TRBJ2-5; D unclear. This CDR3 contains 13 residues. V was trimmed by 0 bases and J by 2 bases, leaving 4 bases between them. Germline CDR1 reads SGHTA; CDR2 reads FQGTGA. Here the CDR3 reads CASSLTLQETQYF. DNA of the CDR3: TGTGCCAGCAGCTTAACCCTTCAAGAGACCCAGTACTTC.

The chain uses TRBV7-2 and TRBJ2-7, with 7 positions matching TRBD1. The CDR3 is 13 amino acids. The J segment lost 4 bases and the V segment lost 8 bases, leaving 8 bases of the junction unmatched. CDR1 is SGHTA and CDR2 is FQGNSA in the germline V gene. CDR3 DNA: TGTGCCAGCGGTCTACAGGGGATTTACGAGCAGTACTTC. Protein product: CASGLQGIYEQYF.

V is TRBV6-5 and J is TRBJ2-2; 9 bases fit TRBD1. J lost 7 bases, V lost 4 bases, and 10 bases had no gene match. Germline-derived CDR1 and CDR2 are MNHEY and SVGAGI. The CDR3 extends over 16 amino acids. CDR3 in DNA: TGTGCCAGCAGTTTGGACCCGGGACAGGGTAACGGGGAGCTGTTTTTT. Its translation: CASSLDPGQGNGELFF.